Each of the 15 T cell receptor beta chains below was sequenced from the same sample in a study of Graves' ophthalmopathy and Graves' hyperthyroidism. Amplification from RNA transcripts yielded the TCR beta CDR3 regions. In the first round, RT-PCR was carried out with HTBI primers, and a multiplex PCR formed the second round. TCRdb redid the calling of the multiplex PCR reads with MiXCR, one entry per CDR3 protein. This table has about 380,000 distinct CDR3 sequences, approximately 15% appearing once. The specimen was peripheral blood. The receptors here all came from a woman younger than 30 with stable Graves' hyperthyroidism.

This clonotype was seen a few times. A much larger clone differs by one base, so this may be a read error. The rearrangement uses TRBV6-1 and TRBJ1-1; unclear D gene. The length of the CDR3 is 14 residues. CDR1 and CDR2 from the germline V gene are MNHNS and SASEGT. The CDR3 nucleotides are TGTACCAGCAGTCTAACGACTGGAAACACTGAAGCTTTCTTT. This translates into CTSSLTTGNTEAFF.

This clonotype was recorded at least ten times. The CDR3 spells CASSEKGDVATEAFF. CDR3 bases: TGTGCCAGCAGTGAAAAGGGGGATGTGGCCACTGAAGCTTTCTTT. The chain joins TRBV2 to TRBJ1-1; possibly TRBD1 for D (6 bases). The germline CDR1 and CDR2 sequences are SNHLY and FYNNEI. V dropped 2 bases and J dropped 4 bases, with 14 bases sitting between them. The CDR3 extends over 15 amino acids.

The chain carries TRBV9 and TRBJ1-5, with TRBD1 matching 11 bases. In germline, CDR1 is SGDLS, CDR2 YYNGEE. This CDR3 has 13 amino acids. J was trimmed by 5 bases and V by 7 bases; bases with no gene match: 2. The CDR3, as DNA: TGTGCCAGCGGACAGGGGGCCGATCAGCCCCAGCATTTT. This encodes CASGQGADQPQHF. Complete variable domain (other parts from reference TRBV9 and TRBJ1-5): DSGVTQTPKHLITATGQRVTLRCSPRSGDLSVYWYQQSLDQGLQFLIQYYNGEERAKGNILERFSAQQFPDLHSELNLSSLELGDSALYFCASGQGADQPQHFGDGTRLSIL.

This clonotype was seen only a few times. This chain uses TRBV4-2 with TRBJ2-7; D possibly corresponds to TRBD1 (6 bases). Germline lookup yields CDR1 LGHNA and CDR2 YNFKEQ. CDR3 length equals 15 residues. Trimming removed 1 base at V and 0 bases at J, with 10 bases between. The DNA of the CDR3 is TGTGCCAGCAGCCAAGTTGGGGACAACTCCTACGAGCAGTACTTC. It is translated as CASSQVGDNSYEQYF.

This clonotype was seen a few times. This chain connects TRBV11-2 to TRBJ2-7, with 7 bases fitting TRBD1. The germline gives CDR1 SGHAT, CDR2 FQNNGV. The CDR3 loop spans 12 amino acids. V was clipped by 2 bases and J by 11 bases; unmatched bases: 6. The CDR3 spells CASSLRGQSEYF. As DNA, the CDR3 is TGTGCCAGCAGCTTAAGGGGACAGTCAGAGTACTTC.

This clonotype has ten or more counts. J is TRBJ1-1 and V is TRBV12-3 or TRBV12-4, with a possible D match to TRBD1 (6 bases). This CDR3 comprises 17 residues. V lost 3 bases and J 0 bases, leaving 17 bases between the germline ends. CDR3 in amino acids: CASSLGAVDYLNTEAFF. Here the CDR3 DNA reads TGTGCCAGCAGTTTGGGGGCGGTGGATTATTTGAACACTGAAGCTTTCTTT.

The sample holds many counts of this clonotype. The rearrangement joins TRBV6-4 to TRBJ2-7, with 15 nucleotides matching TRBD2. The CDR3 sequence is 18 residues long. Germline V gene sequence: CDR1 MRHNA, CDR2 SNTAGT. The J segment lost 2 bases and the V segment lost 5 bases, leaving 10 bases of the junction unmatched. The CDR3: CASSPYGTSGGNPYEQYF. As DNA, the CDR3 is TGTGCCAGCAGTCCATACGGGACTAGCGGGGGGAACCCCTACGAGCAGTACTTC.

This clonotype was observed many times. This chain connects TRBV11-2 to TRBJ2-3; D is undetermined. This CDR3 is 15 amino acids long. The germline V and J ends were trimmed by 2 bases and 6 bases, with 15 bases remaining between them. Germline V CDR1 and CDR2: SGHAT, FQNNGV. The CDR3 loop is CASSLQEGRPDTQYF. The CDR3 nucleotides read TGTGCCAGCAGCTTACAAGAAGGTCGCCCCGATACGCAGTATTTT.

This chain joins TRBV12-3 or TRBV12-4 and TRBJ1-2, with D possibly being TRBD1 (6 bases). V shed 8 bases and J shed 2 bases, with 15 bases lying between them. This CDR3 contains 14 residues. CDR3 region: CASALTDRNYGYTF. CDR3 DNA sequence: TGTGCCAGCGCCCTTACCGACAGGAACTATGGCTACACCTTC.

This sequence joins TRBV9 and TRBJ1-6; D is ambiguous. CDR1 is SGDLS, CDR2 YYNGEE, per germline. V was clipped by 2 bases and J by 2 bases, with 11 bases between them. The CDR3 totals 16 residues. CDR3 nucleotide sequence: TGTGCCAGCAGCGTGGGCCCGCTCCCCTATAATTCACCCCTCCACTTT. This translates into CASSVGPLPYNSPLHF. The variable domain in full, completed from reference TRBV9 and TRBJ1-6, reads DSGVTQTPKHLITATGQRVTLRCSPRSGDLSVYWYQQSLDQGLQFLIQYYNGEERAKGNILERFSAQQFPDLHSELNLSSLELGDSALYFCASSVGPLPYNSPLHFGNGTRLTVT.

The table lists this clonotype with many counts. The chain carries TRBV24-1 and TRBJ2-2; 11 nucleotides align to TRBD2. The CDR3 consists of 17 residues. V trimming: 2 bases; J trimming: 5 bases; junction bases outside the gene matches: 6. The germline gives CDR1 KGHDR, CDR2 SFDVKD. The CDR3 nucleotides read TGTGCCACCAGTGATTCGGGACTAGCGGACTGGACCGGGGAGCTGTTTTTT. As protein: CATSDSGLADWTGELFF.

V and J are TRBV11-1 and TRBJ1-2; 10 positions agree with TRBD1. The junction had 7 bases not matched to a gene; V was cut back by 4 bases and J by 2 bases. This CDR3 has 16 amino acids. Germline V gene sequence: CDR1 SGHAT, CDR2 FQDESV (reference sequence). The CDR3 DNA follows: TGTGCCAGCAGCTCTCCCCGGGACAGGGGAAACTATGGCTACACCTTC. Translated: CASSSPRDRGNYGYTF. The complete variable domain, with remaining parts taken from reference TRBV11-1 and TRBJ1-2, reads EAEVAQSPRYKITEKSQAVAFWCDPISGHATLYWYRQILGQGPELLVQFQDESVVDDSQLPKDRFSAERLKGVDSTLKIQPAELGDSAMYLCASSSPRDRGNYGYTFGSGTRLTVV.

Comment on this clonotype: Since no conserved phenylalanine or tryptophan closes the CDR3, a read error is the likely cause. CDR3 protein: CASSQQGWDTEAFV. The CDR3 DNA sequence: TGTGCCAGCAGCCAGCAGGGGTGGGACACTGAAGCTTTCGTT. The gene calls are TRBV11-3 and TRBJ1-1; a possible D gene is TRBD1 (6 bases). The CDR3 spans 14 residues. Germline values: CDR1 SGHNT, CDR2 YENEEA. Trimming removed 5 bases from V and 3 bases from J, with 13 bases in between.

This sequence joins TRBV18 and TRBJ1-5; no clear D gene. The ends were cut back, 6 bases at V and 4 bases at J, with 19 bases in the middle. Germline CDR1 reads KGHSH; CDR2 reads LQKENI. The CDR3 is made up of 16 amino acids. In nucleotides, the CDR3 is TGTGCCAGCTCGAAACCAGGAATCAGAAGTAATCAGCCCCAGCATTTT. Amino acids: CASSKPGIRSNQPQHF.

This clonotype was counted at least ten times. This chain links TRBV11-1 with TRBJ2-7; TRBD1 agrees at 11 bases. V shed 4 bases and J 5 bases; nucleotides not matched to a gene: 7. CDR3 size: 15 residues. From germline, CDR1 is SGHAT and CDR2 FQDESV (reference sequence). The DNA for the CDR3 is TGTGCCAGCAGCTCCCGGGACAGGGGGACCCACGAGCAGTACTTC. It codes for CASSSRDRGTHEQYF.